These T cell receptor beta chains were read from a single sample in a study of T cell responses to AZD1222 COVID-19 vaccine. TCRdb's copy holds only in-frame clones and misses some; the assay was immunoSEQ multiplex PCR. The sample shows around 120,000 clones, about 92% of them seen only once. The sample consisted of peripheral blood, taken on day 0 of AZD1222 vaccination. These receptors originate from an adult in good health. Each CDR3 is given with its conserved first and last residue. The order of the fields is clone size, D gene, J gene, V gene, CDR3 protein, CDR3 DNA. A D gene is named only where the DNA matches it firmly. Clone size is not always given. Where it is, it says once, few, many or a class for expanded clones.

clone_size: -
d_call: TRBD1
j_call: TRBJ2-1
v_call: TRBV9
cdr3_aa: CASSVDRGRYYEQFF
cdr3_nt: TGTGCCAGCAGCGTTGACAGGGGGCGTTATTATGAGCAGTTCTTC

clone_size: -
d_call: -
j_call: TRBJ1-2
v_call: TRBV5-4
cdr3_aa: CASSFGGTNYGYTF
cdr3_nt: TGTGCCAGCAGCTTTGGAGGGACTAACTATGGCTACACCTTC

clone_size: -
d_call: -
j_call: TRBJ2-1
v_call: TRBV5-4
cdr3_aa: CASSLDYREQFF
cdr3_nt: TGTGCCAGCAGCTTGGATTACAGAGAGCAGTTCTTC

clone_size: -
d_call: TRBD2
j_call: TRBJ2-1
v_call: TRBV5-1
cdr3_aa: CASSSLGLAGINEQFF
cdr3_nt: TGCGCCAGCAGCTCGCTAGGACTAGCGGGAATAAATGAGCAGTTCTTC

clone_size: -
d_call: -
j_call: TRBJ1-2
v_call: TRBV9
cdr3_aa: CASSPGRLRGAQGYTF
cdr3_nt: TGTGCCAGCAGCCCGGGTCGATTAAGGGGGGCGCAGGGCTACACCTTC

clone_size: -
d_call: -
j_call: TRBJ2-7
v_call: TRBV7-2
cdr3_aa: CASSLKQGPYEQYF
cdr3_nt: TGTGCCAGCAGCTTAAAACAGGGCCCCTACGAGCAGTACTTC

clone_size: -
d_call: -
j_call: TRBJ2-1
v_call: TRBV4-1
cdr3_aa: CASSQDLGARTYNEQFF
cdr3_nt: TGCGCCAGCAGCCAAGATCTGGGGGCCCGAACCTACAATGAGCAGTTCTTC

clone_size: few
d_call: -
j_call: TRBJ2-7
v_call: TRBV5-4
cdr3_aa: CASSLVAQGPGEQYF
cdr3_nt: TGTGCCAGCAGCTTGGTAGCTCAGGGCCCAGGAGAGCAGTACTTC

clone_size: -
d_call: -
j_call: TRBJ1-2
v_call: TRBV4-1
cdr3_aa: CASSQETVRPGGYTF
cdr3_nt: TGCGCCAGCAGCCAAGAAACCGTTCGTCCCGGTGGCTACACCTTC

clone_size: -
d_call: -
j_call: TRBJ2-7
v_call: TRBV6-5
cdr3_aa: CASRGTEHEQYF
cdr3_nt: TGTGCCAGCAGGGGGACTGAACACGAGCAGTACTTC

clone_size: -
d_call: -
j_call: TRBJ2-3
v_call: TRBV11-2
cdr3_aa: CASSLFTRTDTQYF
cdr3_nt: TGTGCCAGCAGCTTATTTACCCGCACAGATACGCAGTATTTT

clone_size: -
d_call: -
j_call: TRBJ1-5
v_call: TRBV7-2
cdr3_aa: CASSLSNQPQHF
cdr3_nt: TGTGCCAGCAGCTTATCAAATCAGCCCCAGCATTTT

clone_size: -
d_call: TRBD2
j_call: TRBJ2-1
v_call: TRBV9
cdr3_aa: CASSGGLAEYNEQFF
cdr3_nt: TGTGCCAGCAGCGGGGGACTAGCGGAGTACAATGAGCAGTTCTTC